The 9 T cell receptor beta chains given below trace back to one sample, sequenced in a study of vaccination effects on CD4 cells after COVID-19. Antigen-specific CD4+ T cell clonotypes were called by their expansion after viral peptide-pool culture in ViraFEST. The culture ran for nine to ten days, and then CD4+ T cells were isolated. The study found no prior SARS-CoV-2 infection in the vaccine recipients, who tested negative for nucleocapsid antibodies. These receptors have no known antigen. Here immunoSEQ multiplex PCR was the method, and the copy in TCRdb shows in-frame clones only, minus some. Of tens of thousands of clones in the sample, around 75% were seen once. This specimen consisted of CD4+ T cells from PBMCs cultured with SARS-CoV-2 spike peptides, obtained before COVID-19 vaccination. The source is a human donor who received a COVID-19 vaccine.

CDR3 residues: CASSRETGGTEAFF. The CDR3 bases are TGTGCCAGCTCCCGGGAGACAGGGGGCACTGAAGCTTTCTTT. The chain combines TRBV18 with TRBJ1-1, with 9 bases that match TRBD1. This CDR3 contains 14 residues. Germline V gives CDR1 KGHSH, CDR2 LQKENI. V dropped 6 bases and J dropped 4; count of bases not matched to a gene: 6.

The rearrangement uses TRBV11-2 and TRBJ2-5, with D perhaps TRBD2 (7 bases). CDR3 length: 16 residues. CDR1 and CDR2 (germline): SGHAT, FQNNGV. V was shortened by 3 bases and J by 4 bases, with 18 bases between the two germline ends. The CDR3 DNA follows: TGTGCCAGCAGCTTTTCGGGGGGCCGGGCCCCAGAGACCCAGTACTTC. Residues: CASSFSGGRAPETQYF.

This chain uses TRBV11-2 with TRBJ2-5, with D unresolved. V lost 4 bases to trimming and J lost 2 bases, with 11 bases between them. CDR1 is SGHAT and CDR2 is FQNNGV in the germline V gene. CDR3 length: 14 residues. The CDR3 nucleotides are TGTGCCAGCAGCTCGACCTGGCGGCAAGAGACCCAGTACTTC. Translating it yields CASSSTWRQETQYF.

The chain employs TRBV4-2 and TRBJ1-2; TRBD1 agrees at 11 bases. V shed 2 bases, J shed 4 bases, and the junction held 9 bases outside the gene matches. The CDR3 runs to 17 residues. CDR1 LGHNA and CDR2 YNFKEQ come from the germline V gene. The CDR3 reads CASSQLGQGDTGYGYTF. In nucleotides, the CDR3 is TGTGCCAGCAGCCAACTGGGACAGGGGGATACGGGCTATGGCTACACCTTC.

The V call is TRBV18, the J call TRBJ1-1; no clear D. Trimming removed 0 bases at V and 1 base at J, with 9 bases between. The length of the CDR3 is 15 residues. Looked up from germline, CDR1 is KGHSH and CDR2 is LQKENI. The CDR3 protein is CASSPPLGRNTEAFF. The DNA for the CDR3 is TGTGCCAGCTCACCACCGCTAGGGAGGAACACTGAAGCTTTCTTT.

This clone was recorded only once. The chain uses TRBV18 and TRBJ1-3, with 7 bases fitting TRBD1. J gave up 4 bases and V 3 bases, and 3 bases lay outside the gene matches. Germline V lookup: CDR1 KGHSH, CDR2 LQKENI. There are 14 residues in the CDR3. CDR3 loop: CASSPGQQGNTIYF. Written as DNA, the CDR3 is TGTGCCAGCTCACCGGGACAGCAGGGAAACACCATATATTTT.

This chain links TRBV18 with TRBJ2-7; possibly TRBD1 for D (7 bases). The CDR3 length is 15 residues. V was shortened by 3 bases and J by 5 bases, with 17 bases between the two germline ends. The germline V gene encodes CDR1 KGHSH and CDR2 LQKENI. Written as DNA, the CDR3 is TGTGCCAGCTCACCCCCAGGGACAGTAGCGGACGAGCAGTACTTC. Translating it yields CASSPPGTVADEQYF.

This clone was seen a handful of times. This chain uses TRBV6-6 with TRBJ1-1; the match to TRBD1 covers 7 bases. Germline CDR1 MNHNY, CDR2 SVGAGI (reference sequence). Trimming cost V 6 bases and J 1 base; bases outside gene matches: 8. There are 15 residues in the CDR3. The CDR3 loop is CASRSGDSKNTEAFF. The CDR3 bases are TGTGCCAGCAGATCCGGGGACAGCAAGAACACTGAAGCTTTCTTT.

The CDR3 DNA reads TGTGCCAGTAGTATTGAGAGTAGCAATCAGCCCCAGCATTTT. Amino acids: CASSIESSNQPQHF. This chain connects TRBV19 to TRBJ1-5; D ambiguous. Trimming left V 3 bases short and J 0 bases short, with 6 bases between. Looked up from germline, CDR1 is LNHDA and CDR2 is SQIVND (reference sequence). The CDR3 loop spans 14 amino acids.